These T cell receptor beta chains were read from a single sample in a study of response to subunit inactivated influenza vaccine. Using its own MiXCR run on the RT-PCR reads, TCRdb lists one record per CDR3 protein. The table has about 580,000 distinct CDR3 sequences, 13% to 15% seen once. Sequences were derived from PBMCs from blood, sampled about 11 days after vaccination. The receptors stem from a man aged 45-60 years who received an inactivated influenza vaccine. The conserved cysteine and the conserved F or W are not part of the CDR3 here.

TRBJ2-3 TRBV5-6 ASSGQPGTTDTQY
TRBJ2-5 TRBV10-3 AIALTRSGTGQETQY
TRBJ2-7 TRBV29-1 SVAPGGDEQY
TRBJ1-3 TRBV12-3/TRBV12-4 ASSHRQNQGGNTIY
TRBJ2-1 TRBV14 ASSQDGFSYNEQF
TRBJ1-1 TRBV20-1 SVRRTVEAF
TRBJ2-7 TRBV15 ATSRDLAAPQY
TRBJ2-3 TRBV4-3 ASSQAFPRTDTQY
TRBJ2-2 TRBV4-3 ASSQEGTGIGELF
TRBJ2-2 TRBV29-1 SVKTGTGNTGELF
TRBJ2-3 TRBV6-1 ASPPRGDADTQY
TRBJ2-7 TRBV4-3 ASSQDPGYYEQY
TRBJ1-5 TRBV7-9 ASRDRDSNQPQH
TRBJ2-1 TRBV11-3 ASSLEGTAANEQF
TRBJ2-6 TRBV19 ASSKNGNPSGANVLT
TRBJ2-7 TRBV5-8 ASSIGSPRYEQY
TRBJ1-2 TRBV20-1 SAKGQGDHYGYT
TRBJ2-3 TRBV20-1 SALRGTGGSTDTQY
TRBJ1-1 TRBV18 ASSPMAGGFTEAF
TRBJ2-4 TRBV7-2 ASSNIGTPNIQY
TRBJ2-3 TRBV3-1 ASSQFLADTQY
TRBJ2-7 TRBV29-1 SVESLAGSYEQY
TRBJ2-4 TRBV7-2 ASSLGPGGNIQY
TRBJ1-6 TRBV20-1 SAAHRGNNSPLH
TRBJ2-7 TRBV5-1 ASSTDTSYEQY
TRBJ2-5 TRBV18 ASSRAPGGIETQY
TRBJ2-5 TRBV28 AGSGAGRTQY
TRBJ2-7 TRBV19 ASSTGRTAGEQY
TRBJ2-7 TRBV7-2 ASSRQGGPYEQY
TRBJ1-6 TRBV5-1 ASSGELPRDLH
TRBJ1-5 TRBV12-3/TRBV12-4 ASSPEYSNQPQH
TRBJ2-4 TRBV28 ASSKTDIDIQY
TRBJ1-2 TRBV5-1 ASSSGGRPSDYGYT
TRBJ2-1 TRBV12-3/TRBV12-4 ASSPSWGVNNEQF
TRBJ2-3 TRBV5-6 ASRTWANTDTQY
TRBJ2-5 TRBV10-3 AISDRQQETQY
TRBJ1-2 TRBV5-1 ASSFTGASAYGYT
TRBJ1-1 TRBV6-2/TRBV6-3 ASSYPPGQPRGTEAF
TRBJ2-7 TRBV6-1 ASKGLAGDYYEQY
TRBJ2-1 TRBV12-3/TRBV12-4 ASSLRGGLSEQF
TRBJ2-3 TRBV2 ASSRGVGDTQY
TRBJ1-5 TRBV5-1 ASSLDGGGGQPQH
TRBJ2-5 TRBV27 ASSFSGRIETQY
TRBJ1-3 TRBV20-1 SARDVGSFAGNTIY